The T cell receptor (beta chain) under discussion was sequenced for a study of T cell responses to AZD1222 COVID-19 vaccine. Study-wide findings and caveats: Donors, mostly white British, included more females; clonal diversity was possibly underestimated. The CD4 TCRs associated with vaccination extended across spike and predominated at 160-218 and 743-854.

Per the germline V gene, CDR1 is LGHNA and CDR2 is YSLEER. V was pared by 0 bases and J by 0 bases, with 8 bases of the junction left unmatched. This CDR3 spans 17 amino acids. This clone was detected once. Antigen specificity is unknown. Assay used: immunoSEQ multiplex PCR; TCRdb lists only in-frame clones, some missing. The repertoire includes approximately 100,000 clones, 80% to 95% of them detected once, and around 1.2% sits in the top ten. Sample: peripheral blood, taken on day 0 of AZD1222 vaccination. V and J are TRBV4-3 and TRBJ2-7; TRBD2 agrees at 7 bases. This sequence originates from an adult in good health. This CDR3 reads CASSQESSGTNSYEQYF. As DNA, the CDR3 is TGCGCCAGCAGCCAAGAGTCGAGCGGGACGAACTCCTACGAGCAGTACTTC.